The TCR beta chain described here comes from a study of radiation and T cells in renal cell carcinoma. Repertoires were generated with immunoSEQ multiplex PCR, while TCRdb's copy carries only in-frame clones and drops some. The table records approximately 110,000 clones, around 84% of them present only once. Time point meaning: baseline pretreatment blood. Treatment denoted: 15 Gy SBRT to primary tumor, nephrectomy 4 weeks later. Clear cell pathology was present in this patient's renal cell carcinoma. This CDR3 is built from 15 residues. V was clipped by 1 base and J by 1 base, with 11 bases between them. Per germline, CDR1 LGHNA and CDR2 YNFKEQ.

This chain links TRBV4-2 with TRBJ2-7, with a possible D match to TRBD1 (5 bases). The TCR comes from a woman aged 55 to 70 with renal cell carcinoma. The sequenced sample was blood, obtained from a patient whose treatment included radiotherapy and nephrectomy. This chain's CDR3 is CASSQGTQGSYEQYF. The DNA for the CDR3 is TGTGCCAGCAGCCAAGGGACACAAGGGTCCTACGAGCAGTACTTC.